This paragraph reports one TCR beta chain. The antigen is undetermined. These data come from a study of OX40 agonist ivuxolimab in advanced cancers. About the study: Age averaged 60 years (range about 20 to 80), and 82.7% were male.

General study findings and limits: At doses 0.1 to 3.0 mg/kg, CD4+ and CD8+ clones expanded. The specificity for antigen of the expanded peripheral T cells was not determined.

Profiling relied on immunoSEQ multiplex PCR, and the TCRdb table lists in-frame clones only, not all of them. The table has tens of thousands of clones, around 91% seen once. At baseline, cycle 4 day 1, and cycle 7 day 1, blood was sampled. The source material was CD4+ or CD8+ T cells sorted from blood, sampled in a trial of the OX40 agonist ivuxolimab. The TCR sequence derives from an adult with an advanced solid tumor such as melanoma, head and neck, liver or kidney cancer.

CDR3 nucleotide sequence: TGTGCCAGCAGTTCCCCCGGCAGTGAGTCCTACGAGCAGTACTTC. Encoded protein: CASSSPGSESYEQYF. V gene TRBV6-1 combines with J gene TRBJ2-7; no clear D gene. Per germline, CDR1 MNHNS and CDR2 SASEGT. The CDR3 runs to 15 residues. Trimming shortened V by 5 bases and J by 1 base, and 15 bases separated the two germline ends.